The entry below describes one TCR beta chain. From germline, CDR1 is MDHEN and CDR2 SYDVKM. CDR3 length: 16 amino acids. V was pared by 6 bases and J by 3 bases, with 9 bases of the junction left unmatched. This specimen belongs to a study of PD-L1 blockade in urothelial cancer. Produced via immunoSEQ multiplex PCR; TCRdb's table is partial and in-frame only. Of 75,000 to 95,000 clones listed, 90% to 95% are singletons. It was locally advanced or metastatic urothelial carcinoma that patients had. This sample comprised PBMCs, obtained around atezolizumab (anti-PD-L1) treatment. The sequence was obtained from a man between 60 and 75 years old with urothelial cancer. This chain joins TRBV28 and TRBJ1-5; 9 nucleotides line up with TRBD1. The CDR3 sequence is CASRPQGQGYNQPQHF. CDR3 DNA sequence: TGTGCCAGCAGACCACAGGGACAGGGCTACAATCAGCCCCAGCATTTT.